Below, 10 T cell receptor beta chains from the same sample are listed, as sequenced in a study of blood T cell repertoires in COVID-19. Clones were read by immunoSEQ multiplex PCR, and TCRdb kept only the in-frame ones, dropping some. The sample carries about 98,000 clones, 81% recorded once. Material for sequencing was peripheral blood. Every receptor here comes from a woman older than 75 with acute or convalescent COVID-19.

The V and J genes are TRBV28 and TRBJ1-2, with D maybe TRBD1 (6 bases). V lost 2 bases and J lost 7, with 11 bases in between. The CDR3 loop spans 13 amino acids. The germline V gene has CDR1 MDHEN and CDR2 SYDVKM. The CDR3 coding sequence is TGTGCCAGCAGTTTAGACAGGATAAGTGGCTACACCTTC. Its protein is CASSLDRISGYTF.

The CDR3, as DNA: TGTGCCAGCAGCTACGAACTAGCGGGGGGGACCAAGCAGTACTTC. Its translation: CASSYELAGGTKQYF. The chain carries TRBV7-9 and TRBJ2-7; 13 bases are a match to TRBD2. V was pared by 4 bases and J by 8 bases, with 8 bases of the junction left unmatched. The germline V gene has CDR1 SEHNR and CDR2 FQNEAQ (reference sequence). The CDR3 sequence is 15 residues long.

The rearrangement uses TRBV29-1 and TRBJ1-1, with a tentative D call TRBD1 (6 bases). The length of the CDR3 is 12 residues. CDR1 and CDR2 from the germline V gene are SQVTM and ANQGSEA. Trimming pared 7 bases from V and 3 bases from J, leaving 12 bases between. CDR3 loop: CSAHPGDTEAFF. The CDR3 bases are TGCAGCGCCCACCCAGGGGACACTGAAGCTTTCTTT.

This clone has just one count. The chain has TRBV27 and TRBJ2-1; tentatively, D is TRBD1 (5 bases). The germline V gene has CDR1 MNHEY and CDR2 SMNVEV (reference sequence). CDR3 length equals 16 residues. Trimming took off 8 bases at V and 2 bases at J, with 19 bases between the two ends. The chain's CDR3 is CASSSGWGGAYNEQFF. The CDR3 DNA sequence: TGTGCCAGCTCTTCAGGGTGGGGTGGTGCCTACAATGAGCAGTTCTTC.

The table lists this clone with a count of one. The chain carries TRBV6-4 and TRBJ2-5; D may be TRBD1 (6 bases). Looked up from germline, CDR1 is MRHNA and CDR2 is SNTAGT. The CDR3 loop spans 13 amino acids. V was trimmed by 6 bases and J by 4 bases, leaving 12 bases between them. The CDR3 coding sequence is TGTGCCAGCAGGTGGGGGCGAGGAGAGACCCAGTACTTC. Residues: CASRWGRGETQYF.

This clone was found a few times. The chain joins TRBV21-1 to TRBJ1-2; TRBD1 is the table's D call and was not checked against the DNA. TRBV21-1 is recorded as a pseudogene. The CDR3 runs to 17 residues. This chain's CDR3 is CASSKTTAENLNYGYTF. In DNA, the CDR3 is TGTGCCAGCAGCAAAACGACAGCCGAGAATTTAAACTATGGCTACACCTTC.

The chain links TRBV28 to TRBJ2-7; 13 nucleotides line up with TRBD2. V was clipped by 8 bases and J by 1 base; unmatched bases: 2. The CDR3 is 14 amino acids. Per germline, CDR1 MDHEN and CDR2 SYDVKM. The CDR3 here is CASGLAGESYEQYF. CDR3 coding DNA: TGTGCCAGCGGACTAGCGGGGGAATCCTACGAGCAGTACTTC. Full variable domain (missing parts from reference TRBV28 and TRBJ2-7): DVKVTQSSRYLVKRTGEKVFLECVQDMDHENMFWYRQDPGLGLRLIYFSYDVKMKEKGDIPEGYSVSREKKERFSLILESASTNQTSMYLCASGLAGESYEQYFGPGTRLTVT.

The rearrangement uses TRBV4-2 and TRBJ1-4, with TRBD1 identical over 8 bases. CDR3 size: 16 residues. Germline CDR1 and CDR2: LGHNA and YNFKEQ. V lost 2 bases, J lost 7 bases, and 9 bases stayed unmatched. For the CDR3, the DNA is TGTGCCAGCAGCCAAACCGACAGGGGTGTCAGTGAAAAACTGTTTTTT. Translating gives CASSQTDRGVSEKLFF.

The gene calls are TRBV3-1 (or the pseudogene TRBV3-2) and TRBJ2-2, with 9 bases fitting TRBD2. The CDR3 runs 13 residues. Trimming cost V 4 bases and J 6 bases; bases outside gene matches: 0. Germline-derived CDR1 and CDR2 are LGHDT and YNNKEL (reference sequence). CDR3 in amino acids: CASSRGGAGELFF. Here the CDR3 DNA reads TGTGCCAGCAGCCGCGGGGGGGCCGGGGAGCTGTTTTTT.

The J gene is TRBJ2-2, the V gene TRBV5-4; no clear D. The germline CDR1 and CDR2 sequences are SGHNT and YYREEE (reference sequence). Between the trimmed V and J ends, which lost 5 bases and 5 bases, there was a span of 13 bases. This CDR3 is built from 14 residues. The CDR3 loop is CASSLPTGTGELFF. DNA of the CDR3: TGTGCCAGCAGTTTACCGACCGGGACCGGGGAGCTGTTTTTT.